The following is a T cell receptor beta chain sequence with its context. This record belongs to a study of control samples from healthy donors and cancer patients. Clones were read by immunoSEQ multiplex PCR, and TCRdb kept only the in-frame ones, dropping some. This sample has around 78,000 clones, with 85% to 95% found just once. The sequenced sample was blood. This receptor was obtained from a young woman in good health.

The CDR3 sequence: CASVRYRDRYGYTF. The CDR3 DNA reads TGTGCCAGCGTACGGTACAGGGATCGCTATGGCTACACCTTC. The gene calls are TRBV28 and TRBJ1-2; perhaps TRBD1 as D (6 bases). The V gene's germline CDR1 is MDHEN and CDR2 SYDVKM. V was shortened by 8 bases and J by 4 bases, with 17 bases between the two germline ends. The CDR3 has 14 residues.